The 2 T cell receptor beta chains presented below share a single source sample, sequenced in a study of response to subunit inactivated influenza vaccine. TCRdb reprocessed the RT-PCR reads with MiXCR, giving one entry per CDR3 protein. The sample consists of about 570,000 distinct CDR3 sequences, around 11% of them appearing once. The sequences come from PBMCs from blood, collected on the day of vaccination. All receptors derive from a man aged 50 or older who received an inactivated influenza vaccine.

This clonotype was recorded a few times. V gene TRBV7-9 combines with J gene TRBJ1-5; a possible D gene is TRBD1 (5 bases). This CDR3 comprises 14 residues. The ends were cut back, 1 base at V and 4 bases at J, with 8 bases in the middle. CDR1 is SEHNR and CDR2 is FQNEAQ in the germline V gene (reference sequence). In DNA form, the CDR3 reads TGTGCCAGCAGCTTAGGGACAAAAAATCAGCCCCAGCATTTT. It translates to CASSLGTKNQPQHF.

The CDR3 region is CASSPRGLTSYEQYF. Written as DNA, the CDR3 is TGTGCCAGCAGCCCCAGGGGGCTGACGTCCTACGAGCAGTACTTC. The rearrangement joins TRBV7-9 to TRBJ2-7, with 8 bases aligning to TRBD1. V shed 5 bases and J 1 base; nucleotides not matched to a gene: 7. The CDR3 totals 15 residues. Germline V lookup: CDR1 SEHNR, CDR2 FQNEAQ (reference sequence).